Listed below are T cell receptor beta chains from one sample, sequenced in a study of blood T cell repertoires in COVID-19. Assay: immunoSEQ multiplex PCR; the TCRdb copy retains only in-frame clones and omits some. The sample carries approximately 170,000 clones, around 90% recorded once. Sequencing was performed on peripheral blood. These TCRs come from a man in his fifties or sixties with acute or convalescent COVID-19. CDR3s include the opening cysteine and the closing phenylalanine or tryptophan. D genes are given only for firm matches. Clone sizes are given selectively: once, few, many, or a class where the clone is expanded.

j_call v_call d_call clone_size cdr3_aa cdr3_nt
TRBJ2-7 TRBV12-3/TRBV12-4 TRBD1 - CASSLGQGVEQYF TGTGCCAGCAGTTTAGGACAGGGGGTCGAGCAGTACTTC
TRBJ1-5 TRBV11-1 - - CASSHKKNQPQHF TGTGCCAGCAGCCACAAGAAAAATCAGCCCCAGCATTTT
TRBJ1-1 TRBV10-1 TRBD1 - CASSESTIRAGGRTEAFF TGCGCCAGCAGTGAGTCGACCATTCGGGCAGGGGGGCGGACTGAAGCTTTCTTT
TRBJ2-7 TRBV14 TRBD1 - CASSQFRGGLPFEEQYF TGTGCCAGCAGCCAATTTCGAGGGGGCCTGCCCTTTGAAGAGCAGTACTTC
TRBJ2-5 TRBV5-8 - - CASSTGTPGRETQYF TGTGCCAGCAGCACCGGGACACCCGGGCGGGAGACCCAGTACTTC
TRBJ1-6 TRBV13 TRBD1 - CASSLTRQGNSPLHF TGTGCCAGCAGCTTAACGCGACAGGGAAATTCACCCCTCCACTTT
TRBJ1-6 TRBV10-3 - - CAIKELGSPLHF TGTGCCATCAAGGAGCTGGGTTCACCCCTCCACTTT
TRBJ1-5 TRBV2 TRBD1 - CASSVDRDGNQPQHF TGTGCCAGCAGCGTTGACAGGGATGGCAATCAGCCCCAGCATTTT
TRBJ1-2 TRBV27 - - CASSFLQGYGYTF TGTGCCAGCAGTTTCCTCCAGGGTTATGGCTACACCTTC
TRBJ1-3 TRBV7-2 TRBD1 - CASSPGQVYSGNTIYF TGTGCCAGCAGCCCGGGACAGGTATACTCTGGAAACACCATATATTTT
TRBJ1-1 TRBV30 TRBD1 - CAWSTGTGGTEAFF TGTGCCTGGAGTACCGGGACAGGGGGCACTGAAGCTTTCTTT
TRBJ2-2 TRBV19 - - CASSYLNTGELFF TGTGCCAGTAGTTACTTGAACACCGGGGAGCTGTTTTTT
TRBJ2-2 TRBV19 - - CASSIQQGSTGELFF TGTGCCAGTAGTATCCAACAGGGAAGCACCGGGGAGCTGTTTTTT
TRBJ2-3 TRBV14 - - CASSQELAASDTQYF TGTGCCAGCAGCCAAGAGTTAGCAGCTTCAGATACGCAGTATTTT
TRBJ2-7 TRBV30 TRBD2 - CAWSVGTSGYEQYF TGTGCCTGGAGTGTCGGGACTAGCGGCTACGAGCAGTACTTC
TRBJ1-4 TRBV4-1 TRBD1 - CASSQDGRTGALFF TGCGCCAGCAGCCAAGACGGTAGGACAGGGGCTTTGTTTTTT
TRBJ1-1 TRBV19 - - CASSIDQGVDTEAFF TGTGCCAGTAGTATAGATCAAGGGGTGGACACTGAAGCTTTCTTT
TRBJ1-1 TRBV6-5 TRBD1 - CASIGTGGTEAFF TGTGCCAGCATCGGGACAGGGGGCACTGAAGCTTTCTTT
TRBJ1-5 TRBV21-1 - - CASTSRTEFQPQHF TGTGCCAGCACCAGTAGGACAGAGTTTCAGCCCCAGCATTTT
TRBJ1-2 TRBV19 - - CASTFGRNYGYTF TGTGCCAGTACCTTCGGTCGTAACTATGGCTACACCTTC
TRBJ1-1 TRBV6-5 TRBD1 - CASRQGAREAFF TGTGCCAGCCGTCAGGGGGCACGTGAAGCTTTCTTT
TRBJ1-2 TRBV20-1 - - CSAPGIYGYTF TGCAGTGCTCCGGGAATTTATGGCTACACCTTC
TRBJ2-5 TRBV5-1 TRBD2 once CASSGSGTTGFGETQYF TGCGCCAGCAGCGGCTCCGGGACTACCGGGTTCGGGGAGACCCAGTACTTC
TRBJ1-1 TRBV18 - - CASSPQGHDTEAFF TGTGCCAGCTCACCACAGGGGCATGACACTGAAGCTTTCTTT
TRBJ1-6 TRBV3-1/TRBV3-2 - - CASSQEVADLFSSSPLHF TGTGCCAGCAGCCAAGAGGTGGCGGATCTTTTTTCCTCTTCACCCCTCCACTTT
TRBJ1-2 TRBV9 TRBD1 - CASSPSPQSTGFGYTF TGTGCCAGCAGCCCCAGCCCTCAGTCGACAGGGTTTGGCTACACCTTC
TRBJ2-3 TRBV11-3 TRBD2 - CASSISGPRTDTQYF TGTGCCAGCAGCATTAGCGGGCCACGCACAGATACGCAGTATTTT
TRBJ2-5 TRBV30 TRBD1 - CAWQIRQGETQYF TGTGCCTGGCAGATCCGACAGGGTGAGACCCAGTACTTC
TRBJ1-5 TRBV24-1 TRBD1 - CATSDRGNNQPQHF TGTGCCACCAGTGACAGGGGGAATAATCAGCCCCAGCATTTT
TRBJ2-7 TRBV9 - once CASSVGDYHEQYF TGTGCCAGCAGCGTAGGAGATTATCACGAGCAGTACTTC
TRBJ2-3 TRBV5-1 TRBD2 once CASSFSGGPTDTQYF TGCGCCAGCAGCTTCAGCGGGGGGCCCACAGATACGCAGTATTTT